A selection of T cell receptor beta chains follows, all from one sample in a study of cytomegalovirus exposure and HLA in healthy donors. Using immunoSEQ multiplex PCR, the repertoire was profiled, and TCRdb retains in-frame clones only, with some absent. This table holds 150,000 or so clones, 55% to 70% found once. The sequenced sample consisted of PBMCs. The receptors originated from a woman in her thirties in good health and CMV-seropositive. The CDR3 runs from the conserved cysteine through the conserved F or W. The order of the fields is V gene, D gene, J gene, clone size, CDR3 DNA, CDR3 protein. The D gene is left open where the match is weak. Size is stated for part of the rows, as once, few or many counts, or as a class when the clone is expanded.

TRBV7-9	-	TRBJ1-3	-	TGTGCCAGCAGCCCCACAGGAGATGGAAACACCATATATTTT	CASSPTGDGNTIYF
TRBV19	-	TRBJ1-2	-	TGTGCCAGTAGTATTTCGAACTATGGCTACACCTTC	CASSISNYGYTF
TRBV5-8	-	TRBJ2-3	-	TGTGCCAGCAGCTTGCCCAGGGGTAGCACAGATACGCAGTATTTT	CASSLPRGSTDTQYF
TRBV13	-	TRBJ1-4	-	TGTGCCAGCAGCTTCCGGGAAAATGAAAAACTGTTTTTT	CASSFRENEKLFF
TRBV18	TRBD2	TRBJ2-3	-	TGTGCCAGCTCAACACGACTAGCGGGGGGCACAGATACGCAGTATTTT	CASSTRLAGGTDTQYF
TRBV4-2	TRBD2	TRBJ2-7	-	TGTGCCAGCAGCCAAGATAGCAGGGCTAGCGGGATTTACGAGCAGTACTTC	CASSQDSRASGIYEQYF
TRBV9	-	TRBJ2-7	-	TGTGCCAGCAGCCTTAAGACTAGTCCCTACGAGCAGTACTTC	CASSLKTSPYEQYF
TRBV4-1	TRBD1	TRBJ1-1	-	TGCGCCAGCAGCCAACTTCCGGGACAGGGGACGAACACTGAAGCTTTCTTT	CASSQLPGQGTNTEAFF
TRBV15	-	TRBJ1-4	-	TGTGCCACCAGCAGACAGGGAGAAAAACTGTTTTTT	CATSRQGEKLFF
TRBV9	TRBD1	TRBJ1-2	once	TGTGCCAGCAGCGGCGGACAGGGTGGCCCACCGTGGGGCTACACCTTC	CASSGGQGGPPWGYTF
TRBV5-1	TRBD2	TRBJ2-1	once	TGCGCCAGCAGCTCAGGGTCAGGACTAGGATATTATTACTACAATGAGCAGTTCTTC	CASSSGSGLGYYYYNEQFF
TRBV19	-	TRBJ1-2	-	TGTGCCAGTACCTACTCGCCGGGGTTTTCTGGCTACACCTTC	CASTYSPGFSGYTF
TRBV30	-	TRBJ1-5	-	TGTGCCTGGAGTACAGGGATCAATCAGCCCCAGCATTTT	CAWSTGINQPQHF
TRBV6-5	-	TRBJ2-1	few	TGTGCCAGCAGTTACTCTTGGCTAGTGGGAGACAATGAGCAGTTCTTC	CASSYSWLVGDNEQFF
TRBV6-1	TRBD1	TRBJ1-1	-	TGTGCCAGCAGTGAATCTTTCGGGACAGGGGCTAGTTTATATGAAGCTTTCTTT	CASSESFGTGASLYEAFF
TRBV28	TRBD2	TRBJ2-3	-	TGTGCCAGCAGTTTATCAGCGGGGGCGGGCACAGATACGCAGTATTTT	CASSLSAGAGTDTQYF
TRBV6-1	-	TRBJ1-3	-	TGTGCCAGCAGTGAGAGGGCAACCTACTCTGGAAACACCATATATTTT	CASSERATYSGNTIYF
TRBV5-1	TRBD2	TRBJ2-3	-	TGCGCCAGCAGGAGGAGACTAGCGGGAGAAGATTCCACAGATACGCAGTATTTT	CASRRRLAGEDSTDTQYF
TRBV10-3	-	TRBJ1-4	few	TGTGCCATCAGGGACCAGGGGTCGGGTGAAAAACTGTTTTTT	CAIRDQGSGEKLFF
TRBV15	-	TRBJ1-4	-	TGTGCCACCAGCAGAGATCGGAATGAAAAACTGTTTTTT	CATSRDRNEKLFF
TRBV29-1	-	TRBJ1-5	-	TGCAGCGTTGAGCCGGACAGAGCTCCCCAGCCCCAGCATTTT	CSVEPDRAPQPQHF
TRBV5-1	TRBD1	TRBJ1-1	-	TGCGCCAGCAGCTTGAGCCCGGGACAGGGGGTCACTGAAGCTTTCTTT	CASSLSPGQGVTEAFF
TRBV19	TRBD1	TRBJ1-2	few	TGTGCCAGTAGTATAAAGTTTCCCGATTACAGGGGAGGAGGCTACACCTTC	CASSIKFPDYRGGGYTF
TRBV28	TRBD1	TRBJ2-7	-	TGTGCCAGCAGTTTACGTCGGGACAGGACCTACGAGCAGTACTTC	CASSLRRDRTYEQYF
TRBV5-6	-	TRBJ2-5	-	TGTGCCAGCAGCTTGGACAGACAAGAGACCCAGTACTTC	CASSLDRQETQYF
TRBV19	TRBD1	TRBJ1-5	-	TGTGCCAGCCAGGGGGCAAATCAGCCCCAGCATTTT	CASQGANQPQHF
TRBV5-1	-	TRBJ1-2	-	TGCGCCAGCAGCTTGCTAATAGCTAACTATGGCTACACCTTC	CASSLLIANYGYTF
TRBV6-1	-	TRBJ1-3	few	TGTGCCAGCAGTGTCCCGGGACAAAATAGGGGAAACACCATATATTTT	CASSVPGQNRGNTIYF
TRBV10-3	-	TRBJ1-5	-	TGTGCCATCAGTGAGTCCGCGGGGGGGGATAATCAGCCCCAGCATTTT	CAISESAGGDNQPQHF
TRBV11-2	-	TRBJ2-7	-	TGTGCCAGCAGCTCATTTGGTGTCTACGAGCAGTACTTC	CASSSFGVYEQYF
TRBV9	TRBD2	TRBJ2-5	-	TGTGCCAGCAGCGAAAGACTAGCGGGGGGCCGGGAGACCCAGTACTTC	CASSERLAGGRETQYF
TRBV2	TRBD2	TRBJ2-7	-	TGTGCCAGCTTTCTTGAAGCGGGAGCTCACTACGAGCAGTACTTC	CASFLEAGAHYEQYF
TRBV10-3	-	TRBJ2-7	few	TGTGCCATCAGTGAGTCGTGGGGCAGGGTTGGCTACGAGCAGTACTTC	CAISESWGRVGYEQYF
TRBV7-8	-	TRBJ1-5	few	TGTGCCAGCAGGAAAGGGTGGGACACAGTGGCCAATCAGCCCCAGCATTTT	CASRKGWDTVANQPQHF
TRBV5-5	-	TRBJ2-1	-	TGTGCCAGCAGCCCTCAGGACTCCTACAATGAGCAGTTCTTC	CASSPQDSYNEQFF
TRBV2	TRBD2	TRBJ2-7	-	TGTGCCAGCAGAAGGACTAGCGGGGGGACTAGCTCCTACGAGCAGTACTTC	CASRRTSGGTSSYEQYF